The clone carrying this T cell receptor beta chain was picked up a small number of times. Its antigen is not known. MiXCR was run by TCRdb on the RT-PCR reads, yielding one entry per CDR3 protein. The data show around 750,000 distinct CDR3 sequences, with around 20% seen just once and 10% to 13% held by the top ten. These data belong to a study of response to subunit inactivated influenza vaccine. Study-level findings and limits: It was the authors' suggestion that each seasonal influenza vaccination recruits few new T cells.

This TCR came from a man aged 50 to 60 who received an inactivated influenza vaccine. Source: PBMCs from blood, taken about 5 days after vaccination.

As DNA, the CDR3 is TGCAGCGTTTACGGGGGACAGGTTTACTACGAGCAGTACTTC. Translation gives CSVYGGQVYYEQYF. The chain carries TRBV29-1 and TRBJ2-7, with TRBD1 identical over 8 bases. Germline V gives CDR1 SQVTM, CDR2 ANQGSEA. V lost 5 bases and J lost 3; bases outside the gene matches: 9. The CDR3 covers 14 residues.